This T cell receptor beta chain originates from a study of PD-1 blockade in mismatch repair-deficient tumors. Study summary: Patients had approximately 13 mismatch repair-deficient cancer types and were previously treated and progressing.

Using immunoSEQ multiplex PCR, the repertoire was profiled, and TCRdb retains in-frame clones only, with some absent. The sample holds tens of thousands of clones; 60% to 80% are singletons and the top ten take roughly 5.1%. General study findings and limits: After pembrolizumab, tumor-resident clones rose rapidly, then generally contracted before radiologic responses.

On this clone itself: Its antigen is as yet unknown.

PCR or immunohistochemistry showed mismatch repair deficiency in every enrolled patient. TCR sequencing covered a few patients who responded to pembrolizumab. CDR3 length: 14 amino acids. The germline V gene encodes CDR1 SGHAT and CDR2 FQNNGV. V gave up 3 bases and J gave up 2 bases; unmatched junction bases: 3. The sequenced sample was peripheral blood, obtained 2 weeks after starting pembrolizumab. The receptor comes from an adult with mismatch repair-deficient cancer. This sequence joins TRBV11-2 and TRBJ2-7, with 8 nucleotides matching TRBD2. The CDR3 region is CASSFGGGPYEQYF. The CDR3 nucleotides read TGTGCCAGCAGCTTTGGCGGGGGGCCCTACGAGCAGTACTTC.